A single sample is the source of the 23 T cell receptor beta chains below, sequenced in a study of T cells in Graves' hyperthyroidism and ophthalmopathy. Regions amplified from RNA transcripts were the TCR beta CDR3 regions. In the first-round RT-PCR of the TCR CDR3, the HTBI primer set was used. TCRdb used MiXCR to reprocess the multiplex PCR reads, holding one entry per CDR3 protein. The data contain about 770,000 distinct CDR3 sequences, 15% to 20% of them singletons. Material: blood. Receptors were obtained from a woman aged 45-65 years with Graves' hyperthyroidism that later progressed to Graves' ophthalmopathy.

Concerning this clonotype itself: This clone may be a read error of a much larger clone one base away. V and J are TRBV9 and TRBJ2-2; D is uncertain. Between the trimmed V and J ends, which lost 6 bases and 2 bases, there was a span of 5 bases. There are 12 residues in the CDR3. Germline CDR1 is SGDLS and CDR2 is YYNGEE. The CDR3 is CASNENTGELFF. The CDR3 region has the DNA TGTGCCAGCAACGAAAACACCGGGGAGCTGTTTTTT. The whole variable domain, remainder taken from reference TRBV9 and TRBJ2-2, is DSGVTQTPKHLITATGQRVTLRCSPRSGDLSVYWYQQSLDQGLQFLIQYYNGEERAKGNILERFSAQQFPDLHSELNLSSLELGDSALYFCASNENTGELFFGEGSRLTVL.

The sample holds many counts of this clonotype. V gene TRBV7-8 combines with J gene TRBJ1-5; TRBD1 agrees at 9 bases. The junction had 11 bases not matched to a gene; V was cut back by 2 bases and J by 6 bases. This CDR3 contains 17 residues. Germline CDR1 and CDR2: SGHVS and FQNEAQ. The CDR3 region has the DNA TGTGCCAGCAGCTTACGGTCCGGGACAGGGACTCTTCAGCCCCAGCATTTT. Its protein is CASSLRSGTGTLQPQHF.

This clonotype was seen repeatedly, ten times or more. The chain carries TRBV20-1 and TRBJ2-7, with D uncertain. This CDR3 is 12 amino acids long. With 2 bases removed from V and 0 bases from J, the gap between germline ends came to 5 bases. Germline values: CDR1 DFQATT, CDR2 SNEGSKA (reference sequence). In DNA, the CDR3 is TGCAGTGCTAGACTGAGCTCCTACGAGCAGTACTTC. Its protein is CSARLSSYEQYF.

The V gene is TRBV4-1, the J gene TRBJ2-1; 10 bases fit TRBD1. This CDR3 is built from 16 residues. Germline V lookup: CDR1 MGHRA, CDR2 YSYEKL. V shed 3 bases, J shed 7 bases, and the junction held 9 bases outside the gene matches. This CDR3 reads CASSQPRGTGVNEQFF. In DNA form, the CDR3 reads TGCGCCAGCAGCCAGCCCCGCGGGACAGGGGTTAATGAGCAGTTCTTC.

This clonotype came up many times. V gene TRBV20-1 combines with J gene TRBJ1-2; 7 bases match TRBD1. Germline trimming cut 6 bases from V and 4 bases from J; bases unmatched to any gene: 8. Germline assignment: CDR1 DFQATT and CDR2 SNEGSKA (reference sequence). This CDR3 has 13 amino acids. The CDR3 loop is CSAPGQWGYGYTF. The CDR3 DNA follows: TGCAGTGCCCCGGGACAGTGGGGCTATGGCTACACCTTC.

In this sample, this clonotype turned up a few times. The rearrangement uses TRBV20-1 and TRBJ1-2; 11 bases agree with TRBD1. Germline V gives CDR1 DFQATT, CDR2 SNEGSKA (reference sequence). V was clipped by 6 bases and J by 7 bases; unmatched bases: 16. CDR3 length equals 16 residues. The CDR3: CSATEDRGLSMGGYTF. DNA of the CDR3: TGCAGTGCGACCGAGGACAGGGGGCTAAGTATGGGTGGCTACACCTTC.

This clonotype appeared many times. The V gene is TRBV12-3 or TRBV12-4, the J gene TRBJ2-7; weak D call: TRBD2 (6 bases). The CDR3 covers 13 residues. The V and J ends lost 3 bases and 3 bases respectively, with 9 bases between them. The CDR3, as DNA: TGTGCCAGCAGTTTTTACGGGAGCTACGAGCAGTACTTC. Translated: CASSFYGSYEQYF.

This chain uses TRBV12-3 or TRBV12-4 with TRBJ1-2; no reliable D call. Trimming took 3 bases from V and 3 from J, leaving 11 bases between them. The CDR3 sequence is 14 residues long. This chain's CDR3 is CASSFLGSYYGYTF. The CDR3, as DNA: TGTGCCAGCAGTTTCCTGGGGTCTTACTATGGCTACACCTTC.

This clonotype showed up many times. CDR3: CASSLVDRGAYF. The CDR3 DNA reads TGTGCCAGCAGCTTAGTCGACAGGGGGGCGTACTTC. The V call is TRBV11-2, the J call TRBJ2-7; 9 bases align to TRBD1. CDR3 size: 12 residues. V lost 1 base to trimming and J lost 12 bases; unmatched junction nucleotides: 4. Per germline, CDR1 SGHAT and CDR2 FQNNGV.

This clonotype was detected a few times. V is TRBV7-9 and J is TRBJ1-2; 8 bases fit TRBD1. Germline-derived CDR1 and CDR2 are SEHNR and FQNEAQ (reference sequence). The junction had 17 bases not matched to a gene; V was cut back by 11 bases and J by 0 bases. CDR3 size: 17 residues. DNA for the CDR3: TGTGCCCTCAGCTTTGGGACAGGAACACAAACTAACTATGGCTACACCTTC. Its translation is CALSFGTGTQTNYGYTF. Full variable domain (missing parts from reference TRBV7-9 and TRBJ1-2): DTGVSQNPRHKITKRGQNVTFRCDPISEHNRLYWYRQTLGQGPEFLTYFQNEAQLEKSRLLSDRFSAERPKGSFSTLEIQRTEQGDSAMYLCALSFGTGTQTNYGYTFGSGTRLTVV.

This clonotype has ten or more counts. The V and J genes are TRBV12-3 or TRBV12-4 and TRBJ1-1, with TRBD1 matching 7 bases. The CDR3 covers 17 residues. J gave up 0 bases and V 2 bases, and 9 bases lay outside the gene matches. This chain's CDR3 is CASSLFWGGGMNTEAFF. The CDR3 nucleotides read TGTGCCAGCAGTTTATTTTGGGGAGGGGGCATGAACACTGAAGCTTTCTTT.

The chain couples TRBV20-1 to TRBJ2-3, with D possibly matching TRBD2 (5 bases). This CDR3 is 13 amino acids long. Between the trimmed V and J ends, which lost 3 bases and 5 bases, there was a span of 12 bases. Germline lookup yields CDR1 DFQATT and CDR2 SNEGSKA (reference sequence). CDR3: CSASGVGEDTQYF. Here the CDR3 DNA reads TGCAGTGCTAGCGGGGTTGGGGAAGATACGCAGTATTTT.

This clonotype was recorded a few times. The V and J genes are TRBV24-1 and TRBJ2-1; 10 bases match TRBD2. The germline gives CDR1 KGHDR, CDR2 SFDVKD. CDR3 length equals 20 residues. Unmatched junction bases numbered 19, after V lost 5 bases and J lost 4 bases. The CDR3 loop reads CATSAGTGLAGVLTYNEQFF. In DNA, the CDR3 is TGTGCCACCAGTGCCGGGACTGGCCTAGCGGGGGTCCTCACATACAATGAGCAGTTCTTC.

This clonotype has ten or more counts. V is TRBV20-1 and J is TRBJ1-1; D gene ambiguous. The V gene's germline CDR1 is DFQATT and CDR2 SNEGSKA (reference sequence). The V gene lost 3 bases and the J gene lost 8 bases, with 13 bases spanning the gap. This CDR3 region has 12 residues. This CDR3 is CSASPPWEEAFF. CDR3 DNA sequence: TGCAGTGCTAGCCCCCCTTGGGAGGAAGCTTTCTTT.

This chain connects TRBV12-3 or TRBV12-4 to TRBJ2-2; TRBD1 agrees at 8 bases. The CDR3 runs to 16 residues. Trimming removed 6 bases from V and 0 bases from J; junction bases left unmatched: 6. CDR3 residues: CASSVKQGANTGELFF. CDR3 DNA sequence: TGTGCCAGCAGCGTCAAACAGGGGGCGAACACCGGGGAGCTGTTTTTT.

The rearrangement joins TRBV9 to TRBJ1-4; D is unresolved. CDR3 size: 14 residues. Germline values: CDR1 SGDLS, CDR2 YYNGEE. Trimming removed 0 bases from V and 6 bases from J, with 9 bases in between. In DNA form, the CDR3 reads TGTGCCAGCAGCGTAGAAGTTAGTGATGAAAAACTGTTTTTT. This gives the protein CASSVEVSDEKLFF.

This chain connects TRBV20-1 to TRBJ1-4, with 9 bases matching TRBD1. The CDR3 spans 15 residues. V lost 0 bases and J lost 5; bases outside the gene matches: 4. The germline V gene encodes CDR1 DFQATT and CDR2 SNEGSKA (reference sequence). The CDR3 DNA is TGCAGTGCTAGAGATCAGGGGACAGGGAATGAAAAACTGTTTTTT. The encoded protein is CSARDQGTGNEKLFF.

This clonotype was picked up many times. CDR3 sequence (DNA): TGTGCCAGCAGCACGGCTGGGGCCAACGTCCTGACTTTC. Amino acid sequence: CASSTAGANVLTF. The genes are TRBV14 and TRBJ2-6; D gene uncertain. This CDR3 is built from 13 residues. The germline V and J ends were trimmed by 5 bases and 2 bases, with 4 bases remaining between them. Germline-derived CDR1 and CDR2 are SGHDN and FVKESK.

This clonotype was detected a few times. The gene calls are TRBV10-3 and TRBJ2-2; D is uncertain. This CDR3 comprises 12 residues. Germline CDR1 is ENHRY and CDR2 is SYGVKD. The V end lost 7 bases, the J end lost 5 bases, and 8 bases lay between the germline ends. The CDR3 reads CAIMDETGELFF. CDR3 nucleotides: TGTGCCATCATGGATGAAACCGGGGAGCTGTTTTTT.

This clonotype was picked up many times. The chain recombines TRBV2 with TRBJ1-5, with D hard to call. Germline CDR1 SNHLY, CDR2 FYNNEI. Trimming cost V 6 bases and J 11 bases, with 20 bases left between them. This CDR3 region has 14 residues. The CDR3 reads CASSQGAVNPAQHF. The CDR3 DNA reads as TGTGCCAGCAGCCAAGGAGCAGTCAATCCAGCCCAGCATTTT.

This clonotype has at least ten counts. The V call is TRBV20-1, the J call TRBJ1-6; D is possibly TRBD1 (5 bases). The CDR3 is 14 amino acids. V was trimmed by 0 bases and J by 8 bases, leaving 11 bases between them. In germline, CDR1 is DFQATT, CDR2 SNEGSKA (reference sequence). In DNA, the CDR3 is TGCAGTGCTAGAGATAAGGGGTTGCATTCACCCCTCCACTTT. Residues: CSARDKGLHSPLHF.

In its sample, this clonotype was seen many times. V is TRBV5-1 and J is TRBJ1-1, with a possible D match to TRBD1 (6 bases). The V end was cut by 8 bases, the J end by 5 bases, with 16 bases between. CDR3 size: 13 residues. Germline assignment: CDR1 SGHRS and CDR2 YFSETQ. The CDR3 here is CASTKGEMTEAFF. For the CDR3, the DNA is TGCGCCAGTACGAAGGGGGAGATGACTGAAGCTTTCTTT.

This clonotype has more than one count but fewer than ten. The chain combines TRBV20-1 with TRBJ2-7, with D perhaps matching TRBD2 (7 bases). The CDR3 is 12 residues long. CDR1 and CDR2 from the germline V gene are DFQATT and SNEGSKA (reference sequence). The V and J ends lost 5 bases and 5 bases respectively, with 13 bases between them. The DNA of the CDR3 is TGCAGTGCTGGTCCGGGGGGCCACGAGCAGTACTTC. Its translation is CSAGPGGHEQYF.